These 17 T cell receptor beta chains were all obtained from the same sample, sequenced in a study of blood T cell repertoires in COVID-19 (dated by TCRdb to between 2020 and 2021). Library method: the immunoSEQ multiplex PCR assay. TCRdb holds this immuneACCESS table with in-frame rearrangements only. Some clones are missing; in checked studies, unresolved V genes explain under half, and the rest has no known cause. The sample table records approximately 300,000 clones; over 70% of these occur just once. Of the sample, roughly 1.1% falls within the top ten clones. Input material: peripheral blood. The receptors were sampled from a woman between 50 and 59 years old with acute or convalescent COVID-19.

The chain uses TRBV7-9 and TRBJ1-1, with D possibly being TRBD1 (5 bases). V was pared by 1 base and J by 4 bases, with 16 bases between. CDR1 SEHNR and CDR2 FQNEAQ come from the germline V gene (reference sequence). This CDR3 has 16 amino acids. The chain's CDR3 is CASSLGNTGSPTEAFF. The CDR3, as DNA: TGTGCCAGCAGCTTAGGGAATACAGGAAGTCCCACTGAAGCTTTCTTT.

The chain combines TRBV5-1 with TRBJ1-2; D is perhaps TRBD1 (5 bases). Per the germline V gene, CDR1 is SGHRS and CDR2 is YFSETQ. This CDR3 is built from 16 residues. Deletions cut 4 bases from V and 8 bases from J, with 24 bases between. For the CDR3, the DNA is TGCGCCAGCAGCCGAGACGGGGACTCAGGTTTTTGGGGCTACACCTTC. This codes for CASSRDGDSGFWGYTF.

This chain links TRBV5-1 with TRBJ2-3; TRBD2 agrees at 7 bases. Per the germline V gene, CDR1 is SGHRS and CDR2 is YFSETQ. After removal of 4 bases from V and 4 bases from J, the junction contained 3 bases not matched to a gene. CDR3 length: 13 amino acids. For the CDR3, the DNA is TGCGCCAGCAGCCCCGGGGGGTCAGATACGCAGTATTTT. Its protein product is CASSPGGSDTQYF.

The chain couples TRBV24-1 to TRBJ2-5; D might be TRBD2 (6 bases). V gave up 3 bases and J gave up 5 bases, with 18 bases separating them. CDR3 length: 16 amino acids. CDR1 KGHDR and CDR2 SFDVKD come from the germline V gene. The DNA of the CDR3 is TGTGCCACCAGTGATCCCCGGGACTCGTGGCGGGAGACCCAGTACTTC. Its translation: CATSDPRDSWRETQYF.

The rearrangement uses TRBV5-4 and TRBJ1-5; D may be TRBD1 (6 bases). The germline V and J ends were trimmed by 3 bases and 1 base, with 14 bases remaining between them. The CDR3 runs 16 residues. Germline V gene data show CDR1 as SGHNT and CDR2 as YYREEE (reference sequence). For the CDR3, the DNA is TGTGCCAGCAGCTCGGGGGGCCCCGGGAGCAATCAGCCCCAGCATTTT. Translated, it gives CASSSGGPGSNQPQHF.

This rearrangement joins TRBV5-1 to TRBJ1-1; D is uncertain. This CDR3 has 14 amino acids. V was shortened by 1 base and J by 7 bases, with 14 bases between the two germline ends. The germline gives CDR1 SGHRS, CDR2 YFSETQ. The CDR3 is CASSLSAGFLEAFF. In DNA form, the CDR3 reads TGCGCCAGCAGCTTGTCGGCAGGATTCCTTGAAGCTTTCTTT.

This clone was recorded once. The V gene is TRBV9, the J gene TRBJ2-5, with D possibly TRBD1 on 6 matching bases. V was clipped by 2 bases and J by 5 bases, with 13 bases between them. CDR3 length: 14 amino acids. Germline CDR1 SGDLS, CDR2 YYNGEE. The CDR3 region is CASSVVTGSETQYF. Written as DNA, the CDR3 is TGTGCCAGCAGCGTGGTTACAGGGTCGGAGACCCAGTACTTC.

The rearrangement links TRBV5-1 to TRBJ2-2; D is undetermined. The CDR3 totals 14 residues. The V and J ends lost 2 bases and 0 bases respectively, with 5 bases between them. Germline CDR1 reads SGHRS; CDR2 reads YFSETQ. The CDR3 DNA sequence: TGCGCCAGCAGCTTTCAGACGAACACCGGGGAGCTGTTTTTT. This gives the protein CASSFQTNTGELFF.

The CDR3: CASSRGGGGEKLFF. The CDR3 DNA follows: TGTGCCAGCAGCCGTGGCGGGGGCGGTGAAAAACTGTTTTTT. The chain combines TRBV9 with TRBJ1-4; tentative D call: TRBD1 (6 bases). Germline values: CDR1 SGDLS, CDR2 YYNGEE. The CDR3 extends over 14 amino acids. Trimming shortened V by 4 bases and J by 7 bases, and 14 bases separated the two germline ends.

Note on this clone: The same CDR3 also results from other DNA sequences found in this sample. V is TRBV5-1 and J is TRBJ2-3; TRBD1 agrees at 10 bases. Looked up from germline, CDR1 is SGHRS and CDR2 is YFSETQ. The V and J ends lost 0 bases and 5 bases, in that order; junction bases with no gene match: 0. The CDR3 covers 14 residues. CDR3 region: CASSLGTGGDTQYF. Written as DNA, the CDR3 is TGCGCCAGCAGCTTGGGGACAGGGGGAGATACGCAGTATTTT.

The rearrangement uses TRBV9 and TRBJ1-6; 8 bases are a match to TRBD1. The CDR3 has 16 residues. Germline CDR1 reads SGDLS; CDR2 reads YYNGEE. Germline trimming cut 4 bases from V and 9 bases from J; bases unmatched to any gene: 12. Written as DNA, the CDR3 is TGTGCCAGCAGCACCCCAAAACAGGGGGAAGGTTCACCCCTCCACTTT. This translates into CASSTPKQGEGSPLHF.

V is TRBV3-1 (or the pseudogene TRBV3-2) and J is TRBJ2-2; a possible D gene is TRBD2 (5 bases). This CDR3 has 16 amino acids. V shed 4 bases and J shed 0 bases, with 12 bases lying between them. Germline loops: CDR1 LGHDT, CDR2 YNNKEL (reference sequence). The DNA for the CDR3 is TGTGCCAGCAGCCCTCCTGGAGGATCGAACACCGGGGAGCTGTTTTTT. Translated: CASSPPGGSNTGELFF.

J is TRBJ2-5 and V is TRBV18, with a possible D match to TRBD2 (6 bases). Between the trimmed V and J ends, which lost 2 bases and 3 bases, there was a span of 10 bases. The CDR3 runs to 14 residues. In germline, CDR1 is KGHSH, CDR2 LQKENI. The DNA of the CDR3 is TGTGCCAGCTCACCAATCTCGGGGGAAGAGACCCAGTACTTC. This encodes CASSPISGEETQYF.

This clone has a single count. The V and J genes are TRBV24-1 and TRBJ2-1; no clear D. Germline V gene sequence: CDR1 KGHDR, CDR2 SFDVKD. The CDR3 is made up of 12 amino acids. V dropped 5 bases and J dropped 5 bases, with 6 bases sitting between them. The CDR3 region has the DNA TGTGCCACCAGTGGCGGCCACAATGAGCAGTTCTTC. Translation gives CATSGGHNEQFF.

The chain joins TRBV29-1 to TRBJ1-2; 8 bases fit TRBD1. The V gene end was trimmed by 0 bases and the J gene end by 8 bases; junction bases not matched to a gene: 5. The CDR3 covers 13 residues. Germline CDR1 is SQVTM and CDR2 is ANQGSEA. CDR3 in amino acids: CSVEDQGALGYTF. As DNA, the CDR3 is TGCAGCGTTGAAGATCAGGGGGCGCTGGGCTACACCTTC.

V is TRBV27 and J is TRBJ1-1, with TRBD1 matching 7 bases. CDR1 and CDR2 (germline): MNHEY, SMNVEV (reference sequence). V lost 4 bases, J lost 6 bases, and 5 bases stayed unmatched. The CDR3 spans 13 residues. The CDR3 region is CASSYIGGAEAFF. The CDR3 DNA reads TGTGCCAGCAGTTATATAGGGGGCGCTGAAGCTTTCTTT.

This clone turned up a few times. The chain employs TRBV3-1 (or the pseudogene TRBV3-2) and TRBJ1-3; D perhaps matches TRBD1 (6 bases). The CDR3 consists of 13 residues. Per the germline V gene, CDR1 is LGHDT and CDR2 is YNNKEL (reference sequence). Trimming left V 10 bases short and J 3 bases short, with 13 bases between. CDR3 bases: TGTGCCACCACAACAGGGTTTGGAAACACCATATATTTT. Protein: CATTTGFGNTIYF.